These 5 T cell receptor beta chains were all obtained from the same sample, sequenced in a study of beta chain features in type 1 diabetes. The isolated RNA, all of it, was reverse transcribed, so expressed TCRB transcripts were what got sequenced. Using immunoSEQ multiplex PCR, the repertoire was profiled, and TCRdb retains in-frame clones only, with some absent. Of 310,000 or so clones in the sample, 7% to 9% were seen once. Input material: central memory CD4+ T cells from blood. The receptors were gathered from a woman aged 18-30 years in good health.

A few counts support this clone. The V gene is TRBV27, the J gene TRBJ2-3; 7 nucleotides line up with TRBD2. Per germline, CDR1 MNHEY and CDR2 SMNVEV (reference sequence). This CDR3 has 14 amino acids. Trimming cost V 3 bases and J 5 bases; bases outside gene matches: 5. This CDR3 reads CASSLREQRDTQYF. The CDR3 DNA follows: TGTGCCAGCAGTTTGCGGGAGCAGAGAGATACGCAGTATTTT.

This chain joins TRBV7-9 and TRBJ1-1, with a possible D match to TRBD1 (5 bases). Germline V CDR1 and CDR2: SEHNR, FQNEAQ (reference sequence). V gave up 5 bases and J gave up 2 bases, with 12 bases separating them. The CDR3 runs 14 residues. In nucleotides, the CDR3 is TGTGCCAGCAGCCCCCAGGGTACCAACACTGAAGCTTTCTTT. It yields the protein CASSPQGTNTEAFF.

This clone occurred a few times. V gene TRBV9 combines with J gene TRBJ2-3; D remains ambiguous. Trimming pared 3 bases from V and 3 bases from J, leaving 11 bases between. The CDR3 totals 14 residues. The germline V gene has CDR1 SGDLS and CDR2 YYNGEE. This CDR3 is CASSAQSPTDTQYF. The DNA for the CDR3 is TGTGCCAGCAGCGCTCAGTCCCCGACAGATACGCAGTATTTT.

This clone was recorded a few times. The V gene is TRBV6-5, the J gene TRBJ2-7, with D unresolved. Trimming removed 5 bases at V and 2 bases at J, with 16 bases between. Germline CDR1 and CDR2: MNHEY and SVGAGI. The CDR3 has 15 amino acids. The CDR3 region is CASSPKDAVTYEQYF. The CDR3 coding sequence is TGTGCCAGCAGTCCTAAGGATGCGGTAACCTACGAGCAGTACTTC.

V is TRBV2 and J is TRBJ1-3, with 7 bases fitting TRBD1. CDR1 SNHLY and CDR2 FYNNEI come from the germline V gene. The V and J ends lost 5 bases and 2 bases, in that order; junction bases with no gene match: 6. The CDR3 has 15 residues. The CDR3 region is CASSRQGVTGNTIYF. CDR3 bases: TGTGCCAGCAGTAGACAGGGTGTAACTGGAAACACCATATATTTT.